This T cell receptor (beta chain) originates from a study of blood T cell repertoires in COVID-19 (dated by TCRdb to the early 2020s). The study in broad terms: The collaborator samples originated in the United States, Italy and Spain and spanned the acute and convalescent phases of COVID-19. The prospective study material was composed of cDNA or gDNA derived from T cells, B-cell-depleted T cells, or PBMCs. Deeply sampled blood TCRbeta repertoires from subjects exposed to, actively infected with, or recovered from COVID-19 were included in the dataset. The repertoires were released in a freely available public database intended as a resource for research on the immune response to SARS-CoV-2. Samples came from the ongoing ImmuneRACE study (first 160 participants) plus 1,254 subjects from 6 global collaborators. A de-identified subject ID, COVID-19 status, age in years and sex were almost always included in the sample metadata. Where HLA class I and class II types were available, the types were taken from metadata supplied by the sample provider, not from assay-based typing. The investigation overall reported the following: Clinical and demographic metadata were provided uncurated, with the amount varying by source and participant.

Samples from volunteer blood donors who had recovered from COVID-19 were contributed by a second Seattle source. Whole blood was collected in K2EDTA tubes by collaborating institutions according to the institutions' own protocols. For TCRbeta analysis, collaborators shipped samples in one of three forms: frozen whole blood, isolated PBMCs, or DNA extracted from either of those sample types. Counted from cysteine to phenylalanine, this CDR3 has 15 amino acids. The CDR3 DNA has 45 bases and is translated from base 1. CDR1 SEHNR and CDR2 FQNEAQ are derived from the germline V gene (reference sequence). Unmatched junction bases come to 8, with V trimmed by 5 bases and J by 2 bases. TCRbeta CDR3 regions were amplified from genomic DNA using the immunoSEQ Assay, a bias-controlled multiplex PCR. Concerning the study's data processing: The number of nucleated cells in each sample was estimated by amplification of reference gene primers within the assay. To quantify the absolute abundance of each unique TCRbeta CDR3 rearrangement, sequence reads were collapsed and filtered. For each sample, productive Simpson clonality was calculated as the square root of Simpson's diversity index across productive rearrangements. Drawn from immuneACCESS, this table holds only the in-frame rearrangements with V and J called that TCRdb kept. Clones are partly lost; checked studies trace under half to an unresolved V gene and leave the rest unexplained. The DNA was the basis for D and trimming; V, J and clone size are from that table. The sample table contains over 75,000 clones; only one count was recorded for 80% of them. The ten largest clones capture approximately 8.9% of the sample.

A note on this clone: Its specific antigen is unknown. Base qualities are not recorded, but no much larger clone differs from it by a single base.

Sequencing used peripheral blood. This TCR derives from a man aged 45-60 years who had recovered from COVID-19. The sequence links TRBV7-9 to TRBJ1-1, with 7 bases matching TRBD1. The encoded CDR3 is CASSRGTASNTEAFF. At the DNA level, the sequence is TGTGCCAGCAGCCGCGGGACAGCAAGTAACACTGAAGCTTTCTTT.